These 25 T cell receptor beta chains were all obtained from the same sample, sequenced in a study of beta chain features in type 1 diabetes. Expressed TCRB transcripts were sequenced after all isolated RNA was converted to cDNA. Measured with immunoSEQ multiplex PCR; TCRdb has only the in-frame clones, and not every one. The sample contains 810,000 or so clones, around a sixth of which appear only once. Input material: naive CD4+ T cells from blood. These receptors all stem from a woman between 18 and 29 years old in good health.

This chain joins TRBV5-1 and TRBJ1-1; D remains ambiguous. With 6 bases removed from V and 0 bases from J, the gap between germline ends came to 9 bases. CDR1 is SGHRS, CDR2 YFSETQ, per germline. This CDR3 is built from 13 residues. The chain's CDR3 is CASKVNLNTEAFF. CDR3 coding DNA: TGCGCCAGCAAGGTCAATTTGAACACTGAAGCTTTCTTT.

This chain links TRBV7-9 with TRBJ2-2, with 9 bases fitting TRBD2. This CDR3 region has 18 residues. V trimming: 4 bases; J trimming: 4 bases; junction bases outside the gene matches: 13. CDR1 and CDR2 (germline): SEHNR, FQNEAQ (reference sequence). CDR3 nucleotide sequence: TGTGCCAGCAGCTCGGGCTGGCGGGAGGGATTTTTCACCGGGGAGCTGTTTTTT. Translating gives CASSSGWREGFFTGELFF.

The V and J genes are TRBV7-9 and TRBJ2-1; TRBD2 matches 7 bases. This CDR3 has 14 residues. Germline CDR1 and CDR2: SEHNR and FQNEAQ (reference sequence). V was pared by 4 bases and J by 7 bases, with 7 bases of the junction left unmatched. The CDR3 region is CASSSLRGVNEQFF. CDR3 bases: TGTGCCAGCAGCTCCCTACGGGGGGTAAATGAGCAGTTCTTC. Using reference TRBV7-9 and TRBJ2-1 for the parts outside the CDR3, the full variable domain is DTGVSQNPRHKITKRGQNVTFRCDPISEHNRLYWYRQTLGQGPEFLTYFQNEAQLEKSRLLSDRFSAERPKGSFSTLEIQRTEQGDSAMYLCASSSLRGVNEQFFGPGTRLTVL.

This clone was detected only a few times. The chain links TRBV27 to TRBJ2-7, with D possibly being TRBD1 (6 bases). The CDR3 contains 16 residues. Germline CDR1 MNHEY, CDR2 SMNVEV (reference sequence). Trimming pared 6 bases from V and 2 bases from J, leaving 20 bases between. This CDR3 reads CASSFSRGQKPYEQYF. The CDR3 DNA follows: TGTGCCAGCAGCTTTTCCCGAGGACAGAAACCCTACGAGCAGTACTTC.

This clone was seen more than once but under ten times. The chain uses TRBV5-1 and TRBJ2-1, with a tentative D call TRBD1 (6 bases). In germline, CDR1 is SGHRS, CDR2 YFSETQ. The CDR3 runs to 12 residues. Trimming left V 4 bases short and J 7 bases short, with 9 bases between. This chain's CDR3 is CASSEQGNEQFF. The CDR3 DNA sequence: TGCGCCAGCAGCGAACAGGGTAATGAGCAGTTCTTC.

This clone showed up just a few times. The V and J genes are TRBV2 and TRBJ2-6; D not certain. The CDR3 is 16 residues long. V lost 5 bases, J lost 0 bases, and 11 bases lay in between. CDR1 and CDR2 (germline): SNHLY, FYNNEI. CDR3 coding DNA: TGTGCCAGCAGTCTTGACGGCCGCTCTGGGGCCAACGTCCTGACTTTC. Amino acid sequence: CASSLDGRSGANVLTF.

A few counts support this clone. CDR3 coding DNA: TGTGCCAGCAGCCTCAGTAACTATGGCTACACCTTC. This translates into CASSLSNYGYTF. This chain links TRBV7-9 with TRBJ1-2; D unresolved. The CDR3 runs to 12 residues. Per the germline V gene, CDR1 is SEHNR and CDR2 is FQNEAQ (reference sequence). The V gene lost 5 bases and the J gene lost 1 base, with 5 bases spanning the gap. The full variable domain, rest sourced from reference TRBV7-9 and TRBJ1-2, is DTGVSQNPRHKITKRGQNVTFRCDPISEHNRLYWYRQTLGQGPEFLTYFQNEAQLEKSRLLSDRFSAERPKGSFSTLEIQRTEQGDSAMYLCASSLSNYGYTFGSGTRLTVV.

This clone was seen only a few times. J is TRBJ2-7 and V is TRBV9; 16 bases align to TRBD2. CDR1 and CDR2 (germline): SGDLS, YYNGEE. V shed 3 bases and J 1 base; nucleotides not matched to a gene: 4. The CDR3 sequence is 17 residues long. Written as DNA, the CDR3 is TGTGCCAGCAGCGAGGGACTAGCGGGAGGGCCGTCCTACGAGCAGTACTTC. Its protein is CASSEGLAGGPSYEQYF.

V and J are TRBV10-3 and TRBJ1-2, with D possibly matching TRBD1 (5 bases). The germline gives CDR1 ENHRY, CDR2 SYGVKD. Trimming took 8 bases from V and 5 from J, leaving 15 bases between them. This CDR3 contains 13 residues. The CDR3 region has the DNA TGTGCCATCCTGGACGGTACAGGATATGGCTACACCTTC. Its protein is CAILDGTGYGYTF.

This clone has more than one count but fewer than ten. The chain has TRBV4-3 and TRBJ2-2; 13 bases are a match to TRBD2. This CDR3 is built from 17 residues. The junction had 8 bases not matched to a gene; V was cut back by 5 bases and J by 5 bases. Germline-derived CDR1 and CDR2 are LGHNA and YSLEER. The DNA of the CDR3 is TGCGCCAGCAGCGCCCTACCGGGACTAGCGGGGACCGGGGAGCTGTTTTTT. It codes for CASSALPGLAGTGELFF.

This clone was seen more than once but under ten times. V and J are TRBV7-3 and TRBJ1-1, with D possibly matching TRBD1 (6 bases). CDR3 size: 13 residues. The germline V gene encodes CDR1 SGHTA and CDR2 FQGTGA. The V and J ends lost 5 bases and 4 bases respectively, with 11 bases between them. CDR3 sequence reads: CASSPGHLTEAFF. In DNA, the CDR3 is TGTGCCAGCAGCCCGGGACACCTCACTGAAGCTTTCTTT.

The sample holds one count of this clone. This chain links TRBV25-1 with TRBJ1-6; TRBD1 matches 8 bases. This CDR3 is 15 amino acids long. The germline V gene encodes CDR1 MGHDK and CDR2 SYGVNS. V lost 3 bases to trimming and J lost 12 bases; unmatched junction nucleotides: 10. The CDR3 here is CASSDTSGTGIPLHF. The CDR3 DNA reads TGTGCCAGCAGTGACACATCCGGGACAGGAATACCCCTCCACTTT.

This clone was observed a few times. V usage is TRBV19 and J usage is TRBJ2-1, with TRBD1 matching 7 bases. The CDR3 covers 16 residues. V lost 4 bases, J lost 4 bases, and 10 bases stayed unmatched. Germline loops: CDR1 LNHDA, CDR2 SQIVND (reference sequence). In DNA, the CDR3 is TGTGCCAGTAGTAGGACCCCCGGGACAGCTTACAATGAGCAGTTCTTC. Protein sequence: CASSRTPGTAYNEQFF.

This clone was detected a few times. J is TRBJ1-3 and V is TRBV7-2; the match to TRBD1 covers 8 bases. Germline V lookup: CDR1 SGHTA, CDR2 FQGNSA. V lost 5 bases and J lost 0; bases outside the gene matches: 6. The CDR3 length is 16 residues. The CDR3 reads CASSRQGAGSGNTIYF. The CDR3, as DNA: TGTGCCAGCAGCCGGCAGGGGGCCGGCTCTGGAAACACCATATATTTT.

This clone occurred a few times. This sequence joins TRBV5-1 and TRBJ2-2; perhaps TRBD2 as D (6 bases). Trimming stripped 4 bases from V and 0 bases from J, with 13 bases between. CDR3 length: 16 amino acids. CDR1 is SGHRS and CDR2 is YFSETQ in the germline V gene. The CDR3 DNA follows: TGCGCCAGCAGCCCAACTAGCAGAGCGAACACCGGGGAGCTGTTTTTT. Encoded protein: CASSPTSRANTGELFF.

The genes are TRBV28 and TRBJ2-1; a possible D gene is TRBD2 (7 bases). Trimming removed 6 bases from V and 4 bases from J, with 16 bases in between. This CDR3 is built from 15 residues. Per the germline V gene, CDR1 is MDHEN and CDR2 is SYDVKM. The CDR3 nucleotides read TGTGCCAGCAGACCTGGGGGGGCGATGTACAATGAGCAGTTCTTC. Its translation: CASRPGGAMYNEQFF.

This clone was counted a few times. V gene TRBV25-1 combines with J gene TRBJ2-3; 9 bases are a match to TRBD2. After removal of 4 bases from V and 2 bases from J, the junction contained 10 bases not matched to a gene. Germline-derived CDR1 and CDR2 are MGHDK and SYGVNS. CDR3 size: 17 residues. CDR3 residues: CASSGGGTSRHTDTQYF. The CDR3 DNA reads as TGTGCCAGCAGTGGGGGCGGGACTAGCAGACACACAGATACGCAGTATTTT.

There are a few counts of this clone. The chain employs TRBV27 and TRBJ1-2; maybe TRBD1 (5 bases). Trimming stripped 1 base from V and 4 bases from J, with 13 bases between. CDR3 length: 15 residues. Germline V gene lookup returns CDR1 MNHEY and CDR2 SMNVEV (reference sequence). The CDR3 here is CASSLFPGGGYGYTF. DNA for the CDR3: TGTGCCAGCAGTTTATTTCCAGGCGGGGGCTATGGCTACACCTTC.

J is TRBJ2-3 and V is TRBV13; possible D gene TRBD2, 5 bases. Germline V gene data show CDR1 as PRHDT and CDR2 as FYEKMQ (reference sequence). Trimming cost V 2 bases and J 0 bases, with 12 bases left between them. The CDR3 spans 16 residues. The CDR3 reads CASSLTAGTSTDTQYF. The CDR3 coding sequence is TGTGCCAGCAGCTTAACGGCGGGTACTAGCACAGATACGCAGTATTTT.

This clone was detected only a few times. The chain is built from TRBV5-6 and TRBJ2-4; tentatively, D is TRBD1 or TRBD2 (5 bases each). V was clipped by 1 base and J by 0 bases, with 8 bases between them. CDR3 length equals 15 residues. Germline values: CDR1 SGHDT, CDR2 YYEEEE. CDR3 region: CASSLRGVAKNIQYF. CDR3 nucleotides: TGTGCCAGCAGCTTGCGAGGGGTAGCCAAAAACATTCAGTACTTC. The whole variable domain, filled in from reference TRBV5-6 and TRBJ2-4, reads DAGVTQSPTHLIKTRGQQVTLRCSPKSGHDTVSWYQQALGQGPQFIFQYYEEEERQRGNFPDRFSGHQFPNYSSELNVNALLLGDSALYLCASSLRGVAKNIQYFGAGTRLSVL.

This clone was seen ten or more times. The J gene is TRBJ2-4, the V gene TRBV28, with D possibly being TRBD2 (6 bases). Per the germline V gene, CDR1 is MDHEN and CDR2 is SYDVKM. The CDR3 runs 14 residues. The V gene lost 2 bases and the J gene lost 6 bases, with 11 bases spanning the gap. The CDR3 spells CASSLDGTLNIQYF. The CDR3 DNA follows: TGTGCCAGCAGTTTAGATGGGACTCTAAACATTCAGTACTTC.

This chain uses TRBV28 with TRBJ2-1, with TRBD2 matching 8 bases. Germline V gives CDR1 MDHEN, CDR2 SYDVKM. The V gene end was trimmed by 3 bases and the J gene end by 5 bases; junction bases not matched to a gene: 12. This CDR3 is built from 17 residues. The CDR3 nucleotides are TGTGCCAGCAGTTTGCTTCGTAAGCGGGAGTGGGACAATGAGCAGTTCTTC. The encoded protein is CASSLLRKREWDNEQFF.

This clone showed up just a few times. V gene TRBV19 combines with J gene TRBJ1-2, with no clear D. The CDR3 is 10 residues long. V was shortened by 5 bases and J by 8 bases, with 6 bases between the two germline ends. The germline CDR1 and CDR2 sequences are LNHDA and SQIVND (reference sequence). CDR3 sequence (DNA): TGTGCCAGTAGTCGTAGAGGCTACACCTTC. This gives the protein CASSRRGYTF.

V and J are TRBV7-2 and TRBJ2-3; 8 nucleotides match TRBD2. The CDR3 extends over 15 amino acids. The germline gives CDR1 SGHTA, CDR2 FQGNSA. Trimming removed 5 bases from V and 2 bases from J; junction bases left unmatched: 6. Written as DNA, the CDR3 is TGTGCCAGCAGCCTACTAGCGGTAGTCACAGATACGCAGTATTTT. Translating it yields CASSLLAVVTDTQYF.

The chain uses TRBV6-1 and TRBJ2-5, with TRBD2 matching over 9 bases. Per the germline V gene, CDR1 is MNHNS and CDR2 is SASEGT. The V and J ends lost 4 bases and 1 base, in that order; junction bases with no gene match: 1. The CDR3 is 14 amino acids. In nucleotides, the CDR3 is TGTGCCAGCAGTGCGACTAGCGGCCAAGAGACCCAGTACTTC. Translating it yields CASSATSGQETQYF.